This T cell receptor (beta chain) was sequenced in a study of T cell responses to AZD1222 COVID-19 vaccine. Study results and caveats: Two AZD1222 doses significantly raised spike-specific TCR breadth and depth over controls. The study sampled repertoires only after the peak T cell response.

Second doses that came at about 4 or about 12 weeks were put together. The V gene end was trimmed by 5 bases and the J gene end by 6 bases; junction bases not matched to a gene: 5. This CDR3 is 14 amino acids long. Germline assignment: CDR1 MRHNA and CDR2 SNTAGT. Clones were read by immunoSEQ multiplex PCR, and TCRdb kept only the in-frame ones, dropping some. Among approximately 79,000 clones listed, under 90% were seen once. In the case of this clone: The antigen remains undetermined.

The receptor's source is an adult who received the AZD1222 COVID-19 vaccine. The specimen comprised peripheral blood, sampled 28 days after the second AZD1222 dose. The chain links TRBV6-4 to TRBJ2-1; 9 nucleotides agree with TRBD1. In DNA, the CDR3 is TGTGCCAGCAGTCCCGGACAGGGGACCAATGAGCAGTTCTTC. Translation gives CASSPGQGTNEQFF.